The 7 T cell receptor beta chains presented below share a single source sample, sequenced in a study of T cell responses to AZD1222 COVID-19 vaccine. Here immunoSEQ multiplex PCR was the method, and the copy in TCRdb shows in-frame clones only, minus some. The sample shows tens of thousands of clones, 89% of them seen only once. Sequenced here: peripheral blood, sampled 28 days after the second AZD1222 dose. These receptors all stem from an adult who received the AZD1222 COVID-19 vaccine.

V usage is TRBV30 and J usage is TRBJ2-1, with D perhaps TRBD2 (5 bases). Germline CDR1 GTSNPN, CDR2 SVGIG (reference sequence). The ends were cut back, 3 bases at V and 3 bases at J, with 9 bases in the middle. The CDR3 runs 13 residues. CDR3 sequence: CAWRLLGYNEQFF. The CDR3 nucleotides are TGTGCCTGGAGGTTACTAGGCTACAATGAGCAGTTCTTC. Combining the CDR3 with reference TRBV30 and TRBJ2-1 gives the whole variable domain SQTIHQWPATLVQPVGSPLSLECTVEGTSNPNLYWYRQAAGRGLQLLFYSVGIGQISSEVPQNLSASRPQDRQFILSSKKLLLSDSGFYLCAWRLLGYNEQFFGPGTRLTVL.

The chain couples TRBV28 to TRBJ1-2; the D gene is possibly TRBD1 (5 bases). This CDR3 is built from 13 residues. The germline V gene has CDR1 MDHEN and CDR2 SYDVKM. Trimming removed 8 bases from V and 8 bases from J, with 18 bases in between. CDR3 DNA sequence: TGTGCCAGCTCTAGCCCGGGCAGGGCGGGCTACACCTTC. Translation: CASSSPGRAGYTF.

The chain combines TRBV7-9 with TRBJ2-3; D may be TRBD2 (6 bases). Germline assignment: CDR1 SEHNR and CDR2 FQNEAQ (reference sequence). The CDR3 is 14 residues long. Trimming removed 6 bases from V and 4 bases from J, with 14 bases in between. CDR3 protein: CASSPLPGADTQYF. In nucleotides, the CDR3 is TGTGCCAGCAGTCCTCTGCCGGGGGCAGATACGCAGTATTTT.

This sequence joins TRBV7-2 and TRBJ2-4; D ambiguous. CDR3 size: 19 residues. The V end lost 5 bases, the J end lost 0 bases, and 23 bases lay between the germline ends. The germline gives CDR1 SGHTA, CDR2 FQGNSA. The CDR3 region has the DNA TGTGCCAGCAGCCCACGCGCAGGCCCGATGGTAATAGCCAAAAACATTCAGTACTTC. It specifies CASSPRAGPMVIAKNIQYF.

The chain employs TRBV2 and TRBJ1-5, with D hard to call. The CDR3 has 15 residues. Trimming cost V 1 base and J 6 bases, with 13 bases left between them. The V gene's germline CDR1 is SNHLY and CDR2 FYNNEI. The CDR3: CASSEGGPGGQPQHF. The CDR3 region has the DNA TGTGCCAGCAGTGAAGGAGGTCCAGGCGGTCAGCCCCAGCATTTT.

This clone was seen only once. DNA for the CDR3: TGTGCCAGCCAGGGTGCGGGCAATTCACCCCTCCACTTT. Amino acid sequence: CASQGAGNSPLHF. V and J are TRBV12-3 or TRBV12-4 and TRBJ1-6; a weak D match, TRBD1 (5 bases). The CDR3 covers 13 residues. Deletions cut 8 bases from V and 7 bases from J, with 12 bases between.

This chain links TRBV10-1 with TRBJ1-2; no clear D. V lost 5 bases and J 4 bases, leaving 11 bases between the germline ends. CDR3 length equals 13 residues. CDR1 is WNHNN and CDR2 is SYGVQD in the germline V gene (reference sequence). CDR3 nucleotides: TGCGCCAGCAGTCGCGGGGAGGGCTATGGCTACACCTTC. It encodes CASSRGEGYGYTF.